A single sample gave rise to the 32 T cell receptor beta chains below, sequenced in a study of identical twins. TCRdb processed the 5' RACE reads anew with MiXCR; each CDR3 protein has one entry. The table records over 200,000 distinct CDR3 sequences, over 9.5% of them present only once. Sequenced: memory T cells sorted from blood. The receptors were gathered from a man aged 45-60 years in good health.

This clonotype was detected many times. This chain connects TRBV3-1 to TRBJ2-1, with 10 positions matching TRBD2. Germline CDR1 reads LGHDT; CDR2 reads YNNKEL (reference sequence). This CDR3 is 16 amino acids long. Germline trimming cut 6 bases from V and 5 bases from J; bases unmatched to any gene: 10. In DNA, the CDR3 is TGTGCCAGCAGGCTTGCCGGGACTAGCGACGACAATGAGCAGTTCTTC. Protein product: CASRLAGTSDDNEQFF.

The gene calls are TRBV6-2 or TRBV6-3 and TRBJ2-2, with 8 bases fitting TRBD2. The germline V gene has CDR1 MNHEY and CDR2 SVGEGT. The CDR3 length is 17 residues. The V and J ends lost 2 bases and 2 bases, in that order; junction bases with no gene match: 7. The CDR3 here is CASSYIAGGINTGELFF. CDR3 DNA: TGTGCCAGCAGTTACATCGCGGGGGGTATAAACACCGGGGAGCTGTTTTTT.

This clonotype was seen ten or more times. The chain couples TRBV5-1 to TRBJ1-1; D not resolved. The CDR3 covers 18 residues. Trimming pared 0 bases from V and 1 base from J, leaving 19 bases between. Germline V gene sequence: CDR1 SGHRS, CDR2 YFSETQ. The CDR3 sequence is CASSLVKPTTQPNTEAFF. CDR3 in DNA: TGCGCCAGCAGCTTGGTAAAGCCCACTACCCAGCCGAACACTGAAGCTTTCTTT.

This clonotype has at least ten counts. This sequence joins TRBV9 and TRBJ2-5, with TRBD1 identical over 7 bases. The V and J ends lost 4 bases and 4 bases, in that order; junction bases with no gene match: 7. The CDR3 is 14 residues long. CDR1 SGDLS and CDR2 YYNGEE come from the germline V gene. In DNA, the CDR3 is TGTGCCAGCAGCAAGAGGGGGCAGGGAGAGACCCAGTACTTC. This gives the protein CASSKRGQGETQYF.

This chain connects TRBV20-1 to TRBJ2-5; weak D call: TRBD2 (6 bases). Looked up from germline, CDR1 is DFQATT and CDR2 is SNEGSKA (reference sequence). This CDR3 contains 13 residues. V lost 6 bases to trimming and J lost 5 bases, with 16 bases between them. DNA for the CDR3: TGCAGTGCGACCACGGGACTTTGGGAGACCCAGTACTTC. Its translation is CSATTGLWETQYF.

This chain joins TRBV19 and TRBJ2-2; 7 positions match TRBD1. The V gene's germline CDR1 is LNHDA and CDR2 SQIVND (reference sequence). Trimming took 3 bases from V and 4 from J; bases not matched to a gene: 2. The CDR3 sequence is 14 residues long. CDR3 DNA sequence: TGTGCCAGTAGTATCAGGGGGTTCACCGGGGAGCTGTTTTTT. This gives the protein CASSIRGFTGELFF.

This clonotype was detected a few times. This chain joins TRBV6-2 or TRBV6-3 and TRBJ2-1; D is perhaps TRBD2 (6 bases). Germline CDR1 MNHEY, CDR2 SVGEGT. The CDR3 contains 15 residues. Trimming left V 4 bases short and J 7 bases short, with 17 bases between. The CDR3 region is CASSSGRGLANEQFF. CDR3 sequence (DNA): TGTGCCAGCAGTTCCGGGCGCGGGCTAGCGAATGAGCAGTTCTTC.

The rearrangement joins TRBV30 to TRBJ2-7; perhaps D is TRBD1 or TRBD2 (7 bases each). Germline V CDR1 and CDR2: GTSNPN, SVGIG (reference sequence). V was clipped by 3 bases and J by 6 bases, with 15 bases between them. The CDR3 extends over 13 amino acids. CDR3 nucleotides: TGTGCCTGGAGCAGTACAGGGGAGGGCGAGCAGTACTTC. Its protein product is CAWSSTGEGEQYF.

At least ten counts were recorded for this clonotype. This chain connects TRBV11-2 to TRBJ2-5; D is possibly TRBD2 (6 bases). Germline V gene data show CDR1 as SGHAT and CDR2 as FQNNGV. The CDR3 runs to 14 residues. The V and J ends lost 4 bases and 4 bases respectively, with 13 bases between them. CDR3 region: CASSSERVGETQYF. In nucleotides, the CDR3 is TGTGCCAGCAGCTCAGAGCGGGTAGGAGAGACCCAGTACTTC.

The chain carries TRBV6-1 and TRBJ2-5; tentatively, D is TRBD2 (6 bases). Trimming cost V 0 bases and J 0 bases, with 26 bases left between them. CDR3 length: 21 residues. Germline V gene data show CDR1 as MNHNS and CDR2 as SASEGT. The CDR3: CASSEAPRGKAVAPYQETQYF. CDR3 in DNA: TGTGCCAGCAGTGAAGCGCCGCGGGGAAAGGCTGTGGCTCCGTACCAAGAGACCCAGTACTTC.

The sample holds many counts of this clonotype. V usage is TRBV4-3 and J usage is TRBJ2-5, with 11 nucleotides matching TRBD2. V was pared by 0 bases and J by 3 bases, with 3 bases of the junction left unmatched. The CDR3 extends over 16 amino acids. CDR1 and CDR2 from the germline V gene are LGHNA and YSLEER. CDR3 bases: TGCGCCAGCAGCCAAGAGATAGCGGGAGGGAAAGAGACCCAGTACTTC. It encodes CASSQEIAGGKETQYF.

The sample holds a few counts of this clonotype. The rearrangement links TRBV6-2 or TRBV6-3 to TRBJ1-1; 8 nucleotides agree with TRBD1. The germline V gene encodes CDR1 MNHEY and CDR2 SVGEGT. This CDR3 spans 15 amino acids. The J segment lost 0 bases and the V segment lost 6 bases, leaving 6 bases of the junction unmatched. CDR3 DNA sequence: TGTGCCAGCAGCCCAGACAGGGGCATGAACACTGAAGCTTTCTTT. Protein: CASSPDRGMNTEAFF.

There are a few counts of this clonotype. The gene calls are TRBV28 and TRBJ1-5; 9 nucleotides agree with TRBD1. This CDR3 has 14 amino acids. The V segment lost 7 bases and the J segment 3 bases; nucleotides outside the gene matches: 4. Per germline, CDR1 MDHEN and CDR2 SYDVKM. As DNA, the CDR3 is TGTGCCAGCACCCGGACAGGGGACAATCAGCCCCAGCATTTT. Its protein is CASTRTGDNQPQHF. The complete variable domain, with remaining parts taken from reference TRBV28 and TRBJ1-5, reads DVKVTQSSRYLVKRTGEKVFLECVQDMDHENMFWYRQDPGLGLRLIYFSYDVKMKEKGDIPEGYSVSREKKERFSLILESASTNQTSMYLCASTRTGDNQPQHFGDGTRLSIL.

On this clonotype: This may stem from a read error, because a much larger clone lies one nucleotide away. The CDR3 DNA follows: TGCGCCAGCAGCTTGTCCGGGTTCGGGGAGCTGATTTTT. Its protein is CASSLSGFGELIF. The V gene is TRBV5-1, the J gene TRBJ2-2; D may be TRBD2 (5 bases). The CDR3 loop spans 13 amino acids. Germline CDR1 is SGHRS and CDR2 is YFSETQ.

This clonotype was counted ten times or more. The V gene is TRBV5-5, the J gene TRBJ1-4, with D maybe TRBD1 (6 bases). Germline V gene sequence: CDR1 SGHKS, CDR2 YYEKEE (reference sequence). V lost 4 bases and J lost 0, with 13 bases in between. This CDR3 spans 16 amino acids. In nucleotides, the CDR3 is TGTGCCAGCAGCCGGGTAGGGGGGTCAACTAATGAAAAACTGTTTTTT. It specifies CASSRVGGSTNEKLFF.

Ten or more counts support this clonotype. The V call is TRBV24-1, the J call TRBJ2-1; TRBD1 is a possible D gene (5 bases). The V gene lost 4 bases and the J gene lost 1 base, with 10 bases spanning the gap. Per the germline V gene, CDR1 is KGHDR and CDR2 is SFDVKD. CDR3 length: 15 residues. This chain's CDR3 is CATSDQGWSYNEQFF. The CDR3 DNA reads TGTGCCACCAGTGACCAGGGATGGTCCTACAATGAGCAGTTCTTC.

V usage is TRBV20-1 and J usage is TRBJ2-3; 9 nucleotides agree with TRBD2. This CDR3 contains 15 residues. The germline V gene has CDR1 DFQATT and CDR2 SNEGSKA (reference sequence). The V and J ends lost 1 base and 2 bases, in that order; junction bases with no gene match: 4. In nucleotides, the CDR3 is TGCAGTGCTAGAGGAGCTAGCGGGGCCACAGATACGCAGTATTTT. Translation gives CSARGASGATDTQYF.

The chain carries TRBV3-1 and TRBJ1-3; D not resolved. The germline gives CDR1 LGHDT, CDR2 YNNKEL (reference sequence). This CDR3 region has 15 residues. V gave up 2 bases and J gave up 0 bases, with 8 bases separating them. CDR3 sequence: CASSQNGHSGNTIYF. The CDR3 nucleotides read TGTGCCAGCAGCCAAAACGGGCACTCTGGAAACACCATATATTTT.

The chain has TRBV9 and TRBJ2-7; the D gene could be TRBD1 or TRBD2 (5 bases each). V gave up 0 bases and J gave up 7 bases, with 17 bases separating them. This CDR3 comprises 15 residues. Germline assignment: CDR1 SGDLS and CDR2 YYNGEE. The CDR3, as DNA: TGTGCCAGCAGCGTAGGGGGGACCAATCCGGGGGAGCAGTACTTC. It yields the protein CASSVGGTNPGEQYF. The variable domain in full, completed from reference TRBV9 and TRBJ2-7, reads DSGVTQTPKHLITATGQRVTLRCSPRSGDLSVYWYQQSLDQGLQFLIQYYNGEERAKGNILERFSAQQFPDLHSELNLSSLELGDSALYFCASSVGGTNPGEQYFGPGTRLTVT.

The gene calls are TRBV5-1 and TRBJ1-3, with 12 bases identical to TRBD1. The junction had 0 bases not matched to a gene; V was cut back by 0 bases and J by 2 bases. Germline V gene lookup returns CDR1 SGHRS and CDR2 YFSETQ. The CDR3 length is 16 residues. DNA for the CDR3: TGCGCCAGCAGCTTGGGGGACAGGGGGCCTGGAAACACCATATATTTT. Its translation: CASSLGDRGPGNTIYF.

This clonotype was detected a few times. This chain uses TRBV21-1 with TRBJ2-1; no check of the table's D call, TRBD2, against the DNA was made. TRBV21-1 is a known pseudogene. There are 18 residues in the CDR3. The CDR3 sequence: CASSKSVSSGSPYNEQFF. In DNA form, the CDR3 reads TGTGCCAGCAGCAAATCTGTTTCTAGCGGGAGTCCCTACAATGAGCAGTTCTTC.

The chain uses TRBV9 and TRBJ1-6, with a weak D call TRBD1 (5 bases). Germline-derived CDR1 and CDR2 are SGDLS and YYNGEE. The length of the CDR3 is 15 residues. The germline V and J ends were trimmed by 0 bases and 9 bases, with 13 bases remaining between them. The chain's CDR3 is CASSVGGGGGSPLHF. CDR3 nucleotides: TGTGCCAGCAGCGTAGGCGGGGGAGGAGGTTCACCCCTCCACTTT.

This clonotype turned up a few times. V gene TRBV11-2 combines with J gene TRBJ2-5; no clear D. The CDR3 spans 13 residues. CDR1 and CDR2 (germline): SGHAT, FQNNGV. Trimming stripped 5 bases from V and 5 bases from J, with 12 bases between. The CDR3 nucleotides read TGTGCCAGCAGCCCCACCACCCCCGAGACCCAGTACTTC. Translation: CASSPTTPETQYF.

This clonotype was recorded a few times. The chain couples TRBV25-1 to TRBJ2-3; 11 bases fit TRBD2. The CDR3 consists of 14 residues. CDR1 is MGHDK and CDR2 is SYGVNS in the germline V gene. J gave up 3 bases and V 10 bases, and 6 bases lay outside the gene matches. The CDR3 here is CATEASGGTDTQYF. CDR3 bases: TGTGCCACCGAGGCTAGCGGGGGGACAGATACGCAGTATTTT.

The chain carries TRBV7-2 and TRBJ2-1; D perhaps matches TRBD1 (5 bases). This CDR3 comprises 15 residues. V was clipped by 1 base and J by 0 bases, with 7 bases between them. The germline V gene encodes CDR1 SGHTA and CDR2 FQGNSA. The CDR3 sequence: CASSLDRNSYNEQFF. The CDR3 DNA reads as TGTGCCAGCAGCTTAGACAGGAACTCCTACAATGAGCAGTTCTTC.

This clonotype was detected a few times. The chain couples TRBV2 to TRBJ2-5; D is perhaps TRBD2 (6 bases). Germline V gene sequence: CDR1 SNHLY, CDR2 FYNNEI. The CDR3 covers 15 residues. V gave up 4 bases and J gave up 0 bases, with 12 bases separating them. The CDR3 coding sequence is TGTGCCAGCAGTGGGGACTCCAAGTACCAAGAGACCCAGTACTTC. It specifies CASSGDSKYQETQYF.

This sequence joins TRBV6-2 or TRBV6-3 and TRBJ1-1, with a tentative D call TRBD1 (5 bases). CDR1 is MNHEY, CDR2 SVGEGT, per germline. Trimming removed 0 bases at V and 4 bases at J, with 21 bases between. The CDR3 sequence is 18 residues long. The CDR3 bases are TGTGCCAGCAGTTACTCGCCAGGGATGATAAGAGGCGGCACTGAAGCTTTCTTT. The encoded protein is CASSYSPGMIRGGTEAFF.

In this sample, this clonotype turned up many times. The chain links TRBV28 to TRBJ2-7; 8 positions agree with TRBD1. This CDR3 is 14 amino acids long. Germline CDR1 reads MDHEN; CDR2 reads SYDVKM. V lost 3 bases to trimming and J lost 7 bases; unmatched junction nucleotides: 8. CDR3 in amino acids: CASSLGGQGGEQYF. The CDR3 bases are TGTGCCAGCAGTTTGGGCGGACAGGGAGGAGAGCAGTACTTC.

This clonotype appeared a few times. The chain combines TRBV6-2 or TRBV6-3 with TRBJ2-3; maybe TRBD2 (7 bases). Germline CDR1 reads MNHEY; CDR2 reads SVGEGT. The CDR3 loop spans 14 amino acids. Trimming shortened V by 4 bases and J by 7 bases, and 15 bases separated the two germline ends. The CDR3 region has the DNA TGTGCCAGCAGTTGGGGGCGCGGGAGTAATACGCAGTATTTT. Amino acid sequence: CASSWGRGSNTQYF.

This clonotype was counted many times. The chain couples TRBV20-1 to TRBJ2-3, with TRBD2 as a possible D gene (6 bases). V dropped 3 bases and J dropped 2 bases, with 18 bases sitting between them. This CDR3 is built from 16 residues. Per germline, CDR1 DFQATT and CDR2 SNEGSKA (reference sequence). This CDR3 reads CSAREPAGPSTDTQYF. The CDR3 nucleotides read TGCAGTGCTAGGGAACCAGCGGGTCCCTCCACAGATACGCAGTATTTT.

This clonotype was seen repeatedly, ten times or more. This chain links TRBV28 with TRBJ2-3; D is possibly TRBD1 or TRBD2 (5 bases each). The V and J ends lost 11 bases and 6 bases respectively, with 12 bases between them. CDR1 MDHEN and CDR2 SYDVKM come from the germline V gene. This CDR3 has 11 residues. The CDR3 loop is CAGGSWDTQYF. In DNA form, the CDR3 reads TGTGCCGGGGGATCATGGGATACGCAGTATTTT.

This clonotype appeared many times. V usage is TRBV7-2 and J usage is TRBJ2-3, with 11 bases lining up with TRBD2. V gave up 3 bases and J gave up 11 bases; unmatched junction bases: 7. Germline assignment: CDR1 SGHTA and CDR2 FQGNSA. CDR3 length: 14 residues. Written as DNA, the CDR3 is TGTGCCAGCAGCTTGGGACTAGCGGTGAACCAGCAGTATTTT. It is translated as CASSLGLAVNQQYF. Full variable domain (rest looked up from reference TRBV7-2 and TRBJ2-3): GAGVSQSPSNKVTEKGKDVELRCDPISGHTALYWYRQSLGQGLEFLIYFQGNSAPDKSGLPSDRFSAERTGGSVSTLTIQRTQQEDSAVYLCASSLGLAVNQQYFGPGTRLTVL.